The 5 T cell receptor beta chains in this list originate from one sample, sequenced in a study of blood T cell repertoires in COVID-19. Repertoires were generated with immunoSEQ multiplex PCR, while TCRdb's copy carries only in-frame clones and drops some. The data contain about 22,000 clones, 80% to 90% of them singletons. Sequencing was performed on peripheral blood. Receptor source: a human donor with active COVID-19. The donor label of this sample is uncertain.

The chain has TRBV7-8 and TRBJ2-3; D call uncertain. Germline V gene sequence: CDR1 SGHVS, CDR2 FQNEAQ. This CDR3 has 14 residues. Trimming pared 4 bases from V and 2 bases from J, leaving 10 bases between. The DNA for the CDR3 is TGTGCCAGCAGCTCCAAAATGTCCACAGATACGCAGTATTTT. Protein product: CASSSKMSTDTQYF.

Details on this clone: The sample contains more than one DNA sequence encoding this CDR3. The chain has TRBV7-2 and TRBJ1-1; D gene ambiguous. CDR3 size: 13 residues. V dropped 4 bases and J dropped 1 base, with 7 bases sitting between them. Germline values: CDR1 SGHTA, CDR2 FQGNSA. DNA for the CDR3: TGTGCCAGCAGCTCAAGCGGGAACACTGAAGCTTTCTTT. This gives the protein CASSSSGNTEAFF.

CDR3 nucleotides: TGCGCCAGCAGCCAAGCAACTAGCGGGAGTAAATATGAGCAGTTCTTC. This translates into CASSQATSGSKYEQFF. The V and J genes are TRBV4-3 and TRBJ2-1; 11 nucleotides line up with TRBD2. V lost 1 base, J lost 8 bases, and 7 bases stayed unmatched. CDR1 and CDR2 (germline): LGHNA, YSLEER. CDR3 length: 16 amino acids.

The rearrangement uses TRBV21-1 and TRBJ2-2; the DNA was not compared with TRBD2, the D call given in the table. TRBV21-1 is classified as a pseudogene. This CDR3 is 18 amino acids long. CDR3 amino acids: CASSKRDRLAGNTGELFF. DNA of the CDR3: TGTGCCAGCAGCAAGAGGGACAGACTAGCGGGAAACACCGGGGAGCTGTTTTTT.

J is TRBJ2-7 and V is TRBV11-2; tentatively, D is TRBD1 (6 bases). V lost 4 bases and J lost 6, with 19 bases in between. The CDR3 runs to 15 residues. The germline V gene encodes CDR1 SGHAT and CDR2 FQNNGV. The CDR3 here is CASSYTPTGGGEQYF. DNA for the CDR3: TGTGCCAGCAGCTATACCCCGACAGGTGGGGGCGAGCAGTACTTC.